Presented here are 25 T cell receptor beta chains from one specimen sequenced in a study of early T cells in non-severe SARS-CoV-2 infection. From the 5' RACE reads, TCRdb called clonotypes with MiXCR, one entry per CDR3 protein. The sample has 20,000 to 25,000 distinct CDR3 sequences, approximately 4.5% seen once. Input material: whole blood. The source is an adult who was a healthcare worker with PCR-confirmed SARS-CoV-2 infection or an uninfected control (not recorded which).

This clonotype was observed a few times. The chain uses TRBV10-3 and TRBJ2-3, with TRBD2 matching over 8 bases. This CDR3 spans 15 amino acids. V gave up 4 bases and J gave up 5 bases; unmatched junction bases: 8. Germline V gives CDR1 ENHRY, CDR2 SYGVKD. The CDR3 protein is CAISGKRERVDTQYF. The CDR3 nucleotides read TGTGCCATCAGTGGTAAGCGGGAGAGAGTAGATACGCAGTATTTT.

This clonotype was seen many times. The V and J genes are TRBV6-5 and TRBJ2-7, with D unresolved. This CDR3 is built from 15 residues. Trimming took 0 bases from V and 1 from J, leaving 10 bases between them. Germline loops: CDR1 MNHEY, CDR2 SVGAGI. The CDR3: CASSYSFSISYEQYF. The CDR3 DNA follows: TGTGCCAGCAGTTACTCGTTCAGCATTTCCTACGAGCAGTACTTC.

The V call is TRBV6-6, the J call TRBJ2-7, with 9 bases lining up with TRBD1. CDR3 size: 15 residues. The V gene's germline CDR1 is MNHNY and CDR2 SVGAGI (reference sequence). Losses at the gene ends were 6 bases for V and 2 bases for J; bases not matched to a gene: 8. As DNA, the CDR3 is TGTGCCAGCAGCCAGCCGGGACAGGGCACCTACGAGCAGTACTTC. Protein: CASSQPGQGTYEQYF.

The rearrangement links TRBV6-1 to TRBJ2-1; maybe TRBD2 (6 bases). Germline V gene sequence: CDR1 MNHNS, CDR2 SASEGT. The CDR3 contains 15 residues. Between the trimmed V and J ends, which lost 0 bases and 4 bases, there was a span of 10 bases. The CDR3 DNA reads TGTGCCAGCAGTGAAGCTAGCGGTAATTACAATGAGCAGTTCTTC. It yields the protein CASSEASGNYNEQFF.

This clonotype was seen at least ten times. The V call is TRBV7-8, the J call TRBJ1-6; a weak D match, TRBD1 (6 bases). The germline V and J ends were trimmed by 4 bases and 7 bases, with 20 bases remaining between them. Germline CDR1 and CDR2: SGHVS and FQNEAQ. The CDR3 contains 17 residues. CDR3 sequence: CASSSISVGGANSPLHF. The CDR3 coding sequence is TGTGCCAGCAGCTCCATTTCGGTTGGGGGCGCGAATTCACCCCTCCACTTT. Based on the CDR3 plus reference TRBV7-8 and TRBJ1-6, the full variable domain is GAGVSQSPRYKVAKRGQDVALRCDPISGHVSLFWYQQALGQGPEFLTYFQNEAQLDKSGLPSDRFFAERPEGSVSTLKIQRTQQEDSAVYLCASSSISVGGANSPLHFGNGTRLTVT.

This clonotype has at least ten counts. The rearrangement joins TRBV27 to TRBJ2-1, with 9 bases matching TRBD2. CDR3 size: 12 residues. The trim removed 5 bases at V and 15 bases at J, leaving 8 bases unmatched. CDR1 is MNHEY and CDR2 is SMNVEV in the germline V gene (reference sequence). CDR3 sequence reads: CASSPRLAEWFF. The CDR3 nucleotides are TGTGCCAGCAGTCCACGACTAGCGGAGTGGTTCTTC.

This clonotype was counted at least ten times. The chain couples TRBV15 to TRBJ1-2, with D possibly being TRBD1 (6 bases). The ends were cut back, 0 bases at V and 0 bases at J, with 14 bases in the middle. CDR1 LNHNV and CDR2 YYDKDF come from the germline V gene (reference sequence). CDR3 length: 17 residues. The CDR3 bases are TGTGCCACCAGCAGAGATCGCGGGACACCCACTAACTATGGCTACACCTTC. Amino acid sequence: CATSRDRGTPTNYGYTF. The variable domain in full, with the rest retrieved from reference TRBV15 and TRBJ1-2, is DAMVIQNPRYQVTQFGKPVTLSCSQTLNHNVMYWYQQKSSQAPKLLFHYYDKDFNNEADTPDNFQSRRPNTSFCFLDIRSPGLGDTAMYLCATSRDRGTPTNYGYTFGSGTRLTVV.

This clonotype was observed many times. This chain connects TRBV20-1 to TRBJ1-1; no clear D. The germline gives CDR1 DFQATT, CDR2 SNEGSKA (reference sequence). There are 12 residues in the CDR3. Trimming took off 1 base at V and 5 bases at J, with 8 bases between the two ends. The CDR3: CSARGARTEAFF. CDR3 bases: TGCAGTGCTAGAGGGGCGCGGACTGAAGCTTTCTTT.

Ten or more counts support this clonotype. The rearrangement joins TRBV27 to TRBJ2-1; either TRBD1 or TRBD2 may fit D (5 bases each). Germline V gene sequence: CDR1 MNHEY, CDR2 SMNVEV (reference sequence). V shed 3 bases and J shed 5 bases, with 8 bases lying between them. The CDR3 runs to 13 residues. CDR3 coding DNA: TGTGCCAGCAGTTTCGAGGGGAACAATGAGCAGTTCTTC. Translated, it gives CASSFEGNNEQFF.

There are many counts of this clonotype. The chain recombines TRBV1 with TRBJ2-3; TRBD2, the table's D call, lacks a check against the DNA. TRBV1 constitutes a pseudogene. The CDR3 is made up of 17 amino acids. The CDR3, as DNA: TGCACCAGCAGCCGGAATGGACTAGCGGGGACCACAGATACGCAGTATTTT. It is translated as CTSSRNGLAGTTDTQYF.

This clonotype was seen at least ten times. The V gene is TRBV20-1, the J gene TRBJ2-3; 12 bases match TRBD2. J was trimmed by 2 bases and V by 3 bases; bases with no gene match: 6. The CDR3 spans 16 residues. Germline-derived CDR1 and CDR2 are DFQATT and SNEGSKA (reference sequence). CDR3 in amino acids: CSARPSGRAITDTQYF. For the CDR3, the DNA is TGCAGTGCTAGGCCTAGCGGGAGGGCCATCACAGATACGCAGTATTTT.

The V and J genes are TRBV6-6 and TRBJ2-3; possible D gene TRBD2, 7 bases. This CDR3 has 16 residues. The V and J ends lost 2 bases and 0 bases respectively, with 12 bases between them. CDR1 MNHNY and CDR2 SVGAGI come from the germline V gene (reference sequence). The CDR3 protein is CASSYRGGGSTDTQYF. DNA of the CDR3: TGTGCCAGCAGTTACAGGGGCGGGGGCAGCACAGATACGCAGTATTTT.

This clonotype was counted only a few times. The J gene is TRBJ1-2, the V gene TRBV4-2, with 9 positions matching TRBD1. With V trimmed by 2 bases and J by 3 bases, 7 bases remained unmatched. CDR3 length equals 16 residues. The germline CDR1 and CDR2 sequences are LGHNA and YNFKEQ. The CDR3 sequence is CASSQNGQGFYYGYTF. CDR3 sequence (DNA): TGTGCCAGCAGCCAAAACGGACAGGGGTTCTACTATGGCTACACCTTC.

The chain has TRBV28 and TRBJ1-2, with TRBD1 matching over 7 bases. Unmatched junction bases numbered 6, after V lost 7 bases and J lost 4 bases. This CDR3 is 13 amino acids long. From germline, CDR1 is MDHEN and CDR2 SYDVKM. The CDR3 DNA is TGTGCCAGCACTCAGGGACAGACCTATGGCTACACCTTC. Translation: CASTQGQTYGYTF.

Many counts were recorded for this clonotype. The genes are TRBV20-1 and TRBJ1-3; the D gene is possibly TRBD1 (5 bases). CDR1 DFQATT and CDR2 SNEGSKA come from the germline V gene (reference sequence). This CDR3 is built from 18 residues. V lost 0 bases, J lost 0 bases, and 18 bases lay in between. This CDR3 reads CSARDRRGGDSSGNTIYF. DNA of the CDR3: TGCAGTGCTAGAGATCGTCGGGGGGGAGACTCCTCTGGAAACACCATATATTTT.

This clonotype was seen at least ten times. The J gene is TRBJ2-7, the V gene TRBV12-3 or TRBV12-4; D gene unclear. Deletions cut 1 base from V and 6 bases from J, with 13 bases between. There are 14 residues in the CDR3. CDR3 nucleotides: TGTGCCAGCAGTTTAGGTCACCGGGTTCTCGAGCAGTACTTC. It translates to CASSLGHRVLEQYF.

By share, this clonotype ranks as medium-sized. DNA for the CDR3: TGTGCCAGCAGCCCCGGACACGTTAATGAAAAACTGTTTTTT. It is translated as CASSPGHVNEKLFF. The V call is TRBV7-9, the J call TRBJ1-4; D possibly corresponds to TRBD1 (5 bases). The V gene lost 5 bases and the J gene lost 4 bases, with 11 bases spanning the gap. Germline V gene data show CDR1 as SEHNR and CDR2 as FQNEAQ (reference sequence). The CDR3 loop spans 14 amino acids.

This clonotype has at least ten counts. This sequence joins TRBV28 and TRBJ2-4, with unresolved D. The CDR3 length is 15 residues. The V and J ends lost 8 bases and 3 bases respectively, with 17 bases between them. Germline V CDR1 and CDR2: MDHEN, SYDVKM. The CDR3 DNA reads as TGTGCCAGCGGGGATGGCGGTTTTGGCAAAAACATTCAGTACTTC. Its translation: CASGDGGFGKNIQYF.

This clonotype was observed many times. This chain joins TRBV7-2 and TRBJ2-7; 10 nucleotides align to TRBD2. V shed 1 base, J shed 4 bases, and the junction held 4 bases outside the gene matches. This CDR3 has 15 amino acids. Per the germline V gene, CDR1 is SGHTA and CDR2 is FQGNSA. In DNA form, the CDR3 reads TGTGCCAGCAGCTTAGTAGCACTAGCGGGATACGAGCAGTACTTC. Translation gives CASSLVALAGYEQYF.

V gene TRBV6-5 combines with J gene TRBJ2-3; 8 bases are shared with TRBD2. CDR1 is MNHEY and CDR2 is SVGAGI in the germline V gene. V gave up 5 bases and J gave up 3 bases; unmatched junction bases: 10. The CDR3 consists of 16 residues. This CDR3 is CASSDRPGRATDTQYF. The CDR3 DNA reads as TGTGCCAGCAGTGACCGTCCCGGGAGGGCGACAGATACGCAGTATTTT.

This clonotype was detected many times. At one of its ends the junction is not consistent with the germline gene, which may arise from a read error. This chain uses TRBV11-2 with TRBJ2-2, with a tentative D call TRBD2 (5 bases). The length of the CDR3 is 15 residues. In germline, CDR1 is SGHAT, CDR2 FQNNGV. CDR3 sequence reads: CASSFSAANTGEPFF. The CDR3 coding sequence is TGTGCCAGCAGCTTTAGTGCCGCCAACACCGGGGAGCCGTTTTTT.

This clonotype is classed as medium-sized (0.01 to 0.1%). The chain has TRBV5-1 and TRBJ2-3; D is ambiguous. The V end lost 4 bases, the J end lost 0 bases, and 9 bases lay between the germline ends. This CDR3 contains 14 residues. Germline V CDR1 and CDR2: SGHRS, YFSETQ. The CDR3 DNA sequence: TGCGCCAGCAGCCCTGACCGAAGCACAGATACGCAGTATTTT. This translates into CASSPDRSTDTQYF.

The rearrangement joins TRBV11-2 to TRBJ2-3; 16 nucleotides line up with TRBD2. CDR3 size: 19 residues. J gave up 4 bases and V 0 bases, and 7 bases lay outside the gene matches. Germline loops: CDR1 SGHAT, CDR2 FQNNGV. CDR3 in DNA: TGTGCCAGCAGCTTAGAGGCACCGGGACTAGCGGGAGGGTCAGATACGCAGTATTTT. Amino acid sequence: CASSLEAPGLAGGSDTQYF.

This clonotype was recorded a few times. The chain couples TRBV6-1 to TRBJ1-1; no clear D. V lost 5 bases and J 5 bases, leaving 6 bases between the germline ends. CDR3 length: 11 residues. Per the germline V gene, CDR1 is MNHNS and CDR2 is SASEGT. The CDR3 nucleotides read TGTGCCAGCAGTAGGACGACTGAAGCTTTCTTT. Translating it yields CASSRTTEAFF.

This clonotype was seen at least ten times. CDR3 coding DNA: TGTGCCAGCAGTTCCCTCAGTGGGGGGTTCACAGATACGCAGTATTTT. It specifies CASSSLSGGFTDTQYF. The rearrangement links TRBV6-1 to TRBJ2-3; D might be TRBD2 (6 bases). Trimming stripped 5 bases from V and 2 bases from J, with 17 bases between. Germline-derived CDR1 and CDR2 are MNHNS and SASEGT. This CDR3 region has 16 residues.